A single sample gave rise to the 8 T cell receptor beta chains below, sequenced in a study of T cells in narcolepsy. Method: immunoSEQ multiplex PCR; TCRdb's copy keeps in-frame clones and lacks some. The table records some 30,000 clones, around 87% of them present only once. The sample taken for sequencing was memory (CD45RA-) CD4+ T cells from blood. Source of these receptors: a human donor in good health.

The CDR3 is CAWSLKRGSLYGYTF. The CDR3 DNA sequence: TGTGCCTGGAGTCTCAAACGGGGCAGCCTCTATGGCTACACCTTC. V gene TRBV30 combines with J gene TRBJ1-2; D is perhaps TRBD1 (5 bases). Trimming pared 2 bases from V and 4 bases from J, leaving 17 bases between. The CDR3 is 15 residues long. The germline V gene has CDR1 GTSNPN and CDR2 SVGIG (reference sequence).

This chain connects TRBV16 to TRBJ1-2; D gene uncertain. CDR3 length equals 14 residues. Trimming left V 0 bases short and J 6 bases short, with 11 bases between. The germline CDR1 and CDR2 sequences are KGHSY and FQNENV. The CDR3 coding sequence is TGTGCCAGCAGCCAATCCACAGCGCAGGATGGCTACACCTTC. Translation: CASSQSTAQDGYTF.

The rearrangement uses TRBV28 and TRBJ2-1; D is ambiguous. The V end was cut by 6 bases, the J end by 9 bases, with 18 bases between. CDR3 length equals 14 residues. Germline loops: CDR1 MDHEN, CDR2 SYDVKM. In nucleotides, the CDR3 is TGTGCCAGCAGGGACCGCGTGGCCCACGGTGAGCAGTTCTTC. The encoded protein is CASRDRVAHGEQFF.

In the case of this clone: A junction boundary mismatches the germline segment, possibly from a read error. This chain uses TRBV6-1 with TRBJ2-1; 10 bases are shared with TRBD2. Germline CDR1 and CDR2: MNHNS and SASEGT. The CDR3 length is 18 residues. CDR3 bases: TGTGCCAGCACTGAAAGGCTAGCGGGAGACCCTCGATACAATGAGCAGTTCTTC. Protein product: CASTERLAGDPRYNEQFF.

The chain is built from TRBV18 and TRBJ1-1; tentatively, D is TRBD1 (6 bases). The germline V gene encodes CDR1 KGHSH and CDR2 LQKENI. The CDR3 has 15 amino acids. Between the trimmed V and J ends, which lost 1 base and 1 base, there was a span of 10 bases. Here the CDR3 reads CASSPLPGQNTEAFF. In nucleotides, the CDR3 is TGTGCCAGCTCACCACTTCCGGGACAGAACACTGAAGCTTTCTTT.

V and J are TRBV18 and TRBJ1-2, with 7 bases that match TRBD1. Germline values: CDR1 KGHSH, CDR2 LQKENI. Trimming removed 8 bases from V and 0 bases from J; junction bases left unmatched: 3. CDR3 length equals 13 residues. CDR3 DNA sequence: TGTGCCAGCAAAGGGACAGCTAACTATGGCTACACCTTC. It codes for CASKGTANYGYTF.

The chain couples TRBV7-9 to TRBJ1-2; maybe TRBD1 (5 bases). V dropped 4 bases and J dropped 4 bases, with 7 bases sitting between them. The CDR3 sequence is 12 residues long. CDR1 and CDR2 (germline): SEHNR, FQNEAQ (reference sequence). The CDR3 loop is CASSSGLYGYTF. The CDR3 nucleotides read TGTGCCAGCAGCTCGGGACTCTATGGCTACACCTTC.

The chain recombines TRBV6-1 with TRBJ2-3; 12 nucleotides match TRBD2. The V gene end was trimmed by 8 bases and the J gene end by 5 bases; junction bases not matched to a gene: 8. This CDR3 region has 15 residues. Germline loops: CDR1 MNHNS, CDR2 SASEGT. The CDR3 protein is CASVSSGRAGDTQYF. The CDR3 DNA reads TGTGCCAGCGTTTCTAGCGGGAGGGCTGGAGATACGCAGTATTTT.